The entry below gives a single T cell receptor beta chain sequence along with its context. Its specificity is unknown. This sample is part of a study of cytomegalovirus exposure and HLA in healthy donors. Broader study findings: When the data were analyzed later, several of the most significant clusters appeared to be linked to common viral pathogens.

It was with 60 Vbeta and 13 Jbeta primers that the PCR ran. Sequencing was performed with immunoSEQ multiplex PCR; in TCRdb, only in-frame clones are kept and a portion is missing. The sample has some 61,000 clones, about 81% seen once. Sequencing was carried out using PBMCs. This sequence originates from a human donor in good health.

CDR3 in DNA: TGTGCCAGCAGCCCCCAACCAGGGTCCCGGCAGTTCTTC. Encoded protein: CASSPQPGSRQFF. The V call is TRBV7-3, the J call TRBJ2-1, with a possible D match to TRBD1 (5 bases). Germline V gives CDR1 SGHTA, CDR2 FQGTGA. Trimming left V 5 bases short and J 12 bases short, with 17 bases between. The CDR3 is 13 amino acids. Drawing the rest from reference TRBV7-3 and TRBJ2-1, the complete variable domain is GAGVSQTPSNKVTEKGKYVELRCDPISGHTALYWYRQSLGQGPEFLIYFQGTGAADDSGLPNDRFFAVRPEGSVSTLKIQRTERGDSAVYLCASSPQPGSRQFFGPGTRLTVL.